The present entry profiles one T cell receptor beta chain with its context. CDR3 length: 14 residues. Trimming pared 6 bases from V and 14 bases from J, leaving 23 bases between. Germline loops: CDR1 SGDLS, CDR2 YYNGEE. This entry is derived from a study of CD8 T cells in ankylosing spondylitis. One entry per CDR3 protein, called by TCRdb with MiXCR from the 5' RACE reads. The repertoire holds more than 110,000 distinct CDR3 sequences, roughly 8.8% seen once, with about 7.3% in the top ten. Material: synovial fluid, either unsorted or a sorted T cell fraction (not recorded which). This clonotype was sampled from a male donor with ankylosing spondylitis. The rearrangement links TRBV9 to TRBJ1-4; D call uncertain. The CDR3 sequence: CASTIGPRGLDLFF. DNA of the CDR3: TGTGCCAGCACCATAGGTCCTCGTGGTTTGGACCTGTTTTTT.